A selection of T cell receptor beta chains follows, all from one sample in a study of Graves' ophthalmopathy and Graves' hyperthyroidism. TCRdb redid the calling of the multiplex PCR reads with MiXCR, one entry per CDR3 protein. The table lists about 740,000 distinct CDR3 sequences, approximately 40% of them singletons, with approximately 46% in the top ten. The sequencing sample was made of peripheral blood. These receptors were collected from an adult man with Graves' ophthalmopathy. CDR3s include the opening cysteine and the closing phenylalanine or tryptophan. The D gene is left open where the match is weak. Some rows have no size entry. The others give once, few or many, or a class for an expanded clone.

v_gene: TRBV5-1; abundance: once; d_gene: -; j_gene: TRBJ1-1; CDR3aa: CASRTATNTEAFF; CDR3nt: TGCGCCAGCAGGACAGCTACGAACACTGAAGCTTTCTTT
v_gene: TRBV25-1; abundance: -; d_gene: TRBD1; j_gene: TRBJ2-2; CDR3aa: CASRFDRAGELFF; CDR3nt: TGTGCCAGCAGGTTTGACAGGGCCGGGGAGCTGTTTTTT
v_gene: TRBV9; abundance: -; d_gene: -; j_gene: TRBJ1-1; CDR3aa: CASSGSSGENTEAFF; CDR3nt: TGTGCCAGCAGCGGGTCTAGTGGGGAAAACACTGAAGCTTTCTTT
v_gene: TRBV9; abundance: few; d_gene: -; j_gene: TRBJ1-3; CDR3aa: CASSVAKGKGGSGNTIYF; CDR3nt: TGTGCCAGCAGCGTAGCCAAGGGCAAGGGGGGCTCTGGAAACACCATATATTTT
v_gene: TRBV25-1; abundance: -; d_gene: -; j_gene: TRBJ2-2; CDR3aa: CACSARDRLRSGELFF; CDR3nt: -
v_gene: TRBV20-1; abundance: -; d_gene: -; j_gene: TRBJ2-5; CDR3aa: CSALTVSQETQYF; CDR3nt: TGCAGTGCTTTGACAGTATCCCAAGAGACCCAGTACTTC
v_gene: TRBV2; abundance: -; d_gene: -; j_gene: TRBJ1-2; CDR3aa: CASRTPRLAGLLSGGYTF; CDR3nt: TGTGCCAGCAGGACTCCGAGACTAGCGGGACTGCTTTCTGGTGGCTACACCTTC
v_gene: TRBV24-1; abundance: -; d_gene: -; j_gene: TRBJ1-5; CDR3aa: CASSPEGSQPQHF; CDR3nt: TGTGCCAGCAGTCCCGAGGGGAGTCAGCCCCAGCATTTT
v_gene: TRBV29-1; abundance: -; d_gene: TRBD2; j_gene: TRBJ2-6; CDR3aa: CSVAPGLAYVLTF; CDR3nt: TGCAGCGTAGCCCCCGGACTAGCTTACGTCCTGACTTTC
v_gene: TRBV11-2; abundance: few; d_gene: TRBD2; j_gene: TRBJ2-7; CDR3aa: CASSQMWTSGTYEQYF; CDR3nt: TGCGCCAGCAGCCAAATGTGGACTAGCGGCACCTACGAGCAGTACTTC
v_gene: TRBV20-1; abundance: -; d_gene: -; j_gene: TRBJ1-2; CDR3aa: CSAIDVVRREDGYTF; CDR3nt: TGCAGTGCGATAGATGTAGTTCGACGGGAAGATGGCTACACCTTC
v_gene: TRBV7-2; abundance: few; d_gene: -; j_gene: TRBJ2-7; CDR3aa: CASRETAYYEQYF; CDR3nt: TGTGCCAGCAGGGAGACAGCTTACTACGAGCAGTACTTC
v_gene: TRBV25-1; abundance: -; d_gene: -; j_gene: TRBJ1-3; CDR3aa: CASRGQRLSGNTIYF; CDR3nt: TGTGCCAGCAGAGGACAGCGACTCTCTGGAAACACCATATATTTT
v_gene: TRBV5-1; abundance: -; d_gene: TRBD2; j_gene: TRBJ2-5; CDR3aa: CASSFVSGNAETQYF; CDR3nt: TGCGCCAGCAGCTTTGTTAGCGGGAATGCGGAGACCCAGTACTTC
v_gene: TRBV10-2; abundance: many; d_gene: -; j_gene: TRBJ1-4; CDR3aa: CASGTNEKLFF; CDR3nt: TGCGCCAGCGGGACAAATGAAAAACTGTTTTTT
v_gene: TRBV25-1; abundance: few; d_gene: -; j_gene: TRBJ1-1; CDR3aa: CASRDRGTEAFF; CDR3nt: TGTGCCAGCAGGGACAGAGGCACTGAAGCTTTCTTT
v_gene: TRBV20-1; abundance: few; d_gene: -; j_gene: TRBJ2-7; CDR3aa: CSGRGTSYEQYF; CDR3nt: TGCAGTGGCCGGGGGACCTCCTACGAGCAGTACTTC
v_gene: TRBV10-3; abundance: -; d_gene: TRBD1; j_gene: TRBJ1-5; CDR3aa: CATTGGPIQHF; CDR3nt: TGTGCCACGACAGGGGGTCCGATCCAGCATTTT
v_gene: TRBV7-2; abundance: -; d_gene: -; j_gene: TRBJ2-5; CDR3aa: CASSLVALFQETQYF; CDR3nt: TGTGCCAGCAGCTTAGTCGCACTGTTCCAAGAGACCCAGTACTTC
v_gene: TRBV27; abundance: -; d_gene: -; j_gene: TRBJ1-1; CDR3aa: CASSLSPGVNTEAFF; CDR3nt: TGTGCCAGCAGTTTATCCCCAGGGGTGAACACTGAAGCTTTCTTT
v_gene: TRBV10-3; abundance: many; d_gene: -; j_gene: TRBJ1-3; CDR3aa: CAISESPSLSGNTIYF; CDR3nt: TGTGCCATCAGTGAGTCACCGAGTCTATCTGGAAACACCATATATTTT
v_gene: TRBV19; abundance: -; d_gene: TRBD1; j_gene: TRBJ2-2; CDR3aa: CASSIGTGNTGELFF; CDR3nt: TGTGCCAGTAGTATTGGGACAGGTAACACCGGGGAGCTGTTTTTT